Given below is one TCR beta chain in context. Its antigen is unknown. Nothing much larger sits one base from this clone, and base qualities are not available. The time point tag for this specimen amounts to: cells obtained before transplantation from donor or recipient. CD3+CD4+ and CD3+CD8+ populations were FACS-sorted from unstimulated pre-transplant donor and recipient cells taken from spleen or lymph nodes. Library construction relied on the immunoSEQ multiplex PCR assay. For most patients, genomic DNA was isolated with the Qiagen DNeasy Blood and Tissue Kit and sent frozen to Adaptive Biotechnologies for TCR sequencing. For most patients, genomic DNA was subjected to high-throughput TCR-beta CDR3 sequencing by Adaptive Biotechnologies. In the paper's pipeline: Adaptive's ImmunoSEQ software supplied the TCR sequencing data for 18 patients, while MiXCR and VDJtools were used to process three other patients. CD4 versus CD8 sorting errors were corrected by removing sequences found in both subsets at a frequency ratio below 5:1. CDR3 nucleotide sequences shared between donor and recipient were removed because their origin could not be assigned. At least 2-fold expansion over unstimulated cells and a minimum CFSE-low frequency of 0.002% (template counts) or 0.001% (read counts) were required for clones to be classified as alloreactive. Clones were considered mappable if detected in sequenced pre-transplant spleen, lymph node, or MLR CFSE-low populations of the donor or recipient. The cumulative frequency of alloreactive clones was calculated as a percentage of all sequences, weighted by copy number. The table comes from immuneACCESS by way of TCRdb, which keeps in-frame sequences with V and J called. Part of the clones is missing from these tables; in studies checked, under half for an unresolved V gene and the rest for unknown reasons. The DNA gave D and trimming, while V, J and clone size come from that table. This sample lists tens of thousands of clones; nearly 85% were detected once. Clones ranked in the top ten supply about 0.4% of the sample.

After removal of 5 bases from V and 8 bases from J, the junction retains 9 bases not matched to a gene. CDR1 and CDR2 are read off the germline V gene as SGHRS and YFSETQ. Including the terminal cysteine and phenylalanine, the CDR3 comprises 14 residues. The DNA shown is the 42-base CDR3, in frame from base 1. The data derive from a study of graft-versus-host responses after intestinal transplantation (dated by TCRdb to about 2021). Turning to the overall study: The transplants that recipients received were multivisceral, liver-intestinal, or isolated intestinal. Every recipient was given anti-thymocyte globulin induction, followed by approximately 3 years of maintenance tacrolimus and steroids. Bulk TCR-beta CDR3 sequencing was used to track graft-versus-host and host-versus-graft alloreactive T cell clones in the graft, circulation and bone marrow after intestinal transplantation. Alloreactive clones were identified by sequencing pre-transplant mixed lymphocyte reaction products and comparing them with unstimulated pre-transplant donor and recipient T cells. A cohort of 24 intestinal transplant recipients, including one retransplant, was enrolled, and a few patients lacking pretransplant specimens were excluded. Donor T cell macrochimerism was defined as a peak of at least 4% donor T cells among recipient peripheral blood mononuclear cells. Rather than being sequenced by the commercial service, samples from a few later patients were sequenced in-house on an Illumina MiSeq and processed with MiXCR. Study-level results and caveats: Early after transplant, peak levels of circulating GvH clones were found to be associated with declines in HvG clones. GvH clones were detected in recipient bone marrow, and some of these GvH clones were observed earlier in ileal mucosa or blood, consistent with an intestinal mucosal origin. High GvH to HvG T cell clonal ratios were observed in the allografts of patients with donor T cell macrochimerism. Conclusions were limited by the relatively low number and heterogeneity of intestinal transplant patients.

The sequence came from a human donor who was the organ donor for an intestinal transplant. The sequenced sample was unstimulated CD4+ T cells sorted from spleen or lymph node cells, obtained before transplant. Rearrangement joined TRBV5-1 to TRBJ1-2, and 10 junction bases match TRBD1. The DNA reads TGCGCCAGCAGTTATGACGGGACAGGGGAAGGCTACACCTTC. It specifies CASSYDGTGEGYTF. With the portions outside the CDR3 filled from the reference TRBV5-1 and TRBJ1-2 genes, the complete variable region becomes KAGVTQTPRYLIKTRGQQVTLSCSPISGHRSVSWYQQTPGQGLQFLFEYFSETQRNKGNFPGRFSGRQFSNSRSEMNVSTLELGDSALYLCASSYDGTGEGYTFGSGTRLTVV.